Sequencing of this T cell receptor beta chain was carried out in a study of cytomegalovirus exposure and HLA in healthy donors. Regarding the study as a whole: 150 or so TCR beta chains were listed as cytomegalovirus-associated. A few CMV-associated chains were confirmed in vitro to be specific for CMV antigens. Subsequent analysis revealed that first-cohort TCR clusters tended to co-occur in the approximately 120 validation repertoires. Using the classifier, cytomegalovirus status was reportedly diagnosed with high specificity and sensitivity.

As for this clone: Its antigen is currently unknown.

Assay used: immunoSEQ multiplex PCR; TCRdb lists only in-frame clones, some missing. This table has approximately 46,000 clones, roughly 93% appearing once. The receptor comes from a woman younger than 30 in good health and CMV-seronegative. The source material was PBMCs.

This CDR3 is CASSFGQGFLGKRETQYF. Written as DNA, the CDR3 is TGTGCCAGCAGTTTCGGACAGGGGTTCTTGGGCAAGAGAGAGACCCAGTACTTC. This sequence joins TRBV5-6 and TRBJ2-5; the match to TRBD1 covers 9 bases. This CDR3 region has 18 residues. Trimming removed 5 bases from V and 4 bases from J; junction bases left unmatched: 18. The germline gives CDR1 SGHDT, CDR2 YYEEEE.